Listed below are T cell receptor beta chains from one sample, sequenced in a study of molecular identifiers for immune sequencing clone quantification. Via MiXCR, TCRdb re-called the PCR reads, giving one row per CDR3 protein. The sample includes 85,000 to 90,000 distinct CDR3 sequences, roughly 23% of them seen just once. Sequencing was performed on naive CD8+ T cells from blood, with Jurkat cell RNA spiked in. The receptors shown here come from a human donor in good health. Some libraries in this study had Jurkat cell RNA spiked in. Both conserved end residues are part of each CDR3. The order of the fields is V gene, clone size, D gene, J gene, CDR3 protein, CDR3 DNA. D genes are given only for firm matches. A clone size is listed for some rows: how often the clone was seen (once, few, many), or a class if it is expanded.

V gene: TRBV14; clone size: many; D gene: TRBD1; J gene: TRBJ2-5; CDR3 protein: CASSQDAGTGFETQYF; CDR3 DNA: TGTGCCAGCAGCCAAGATGCCGGGACAGGGTTTGAGACCCAGTACTTC
V gene: TRBV29-1; clone size: few; D gene: TRBD2; J gene: TRBJ2-7; CDR3 protein: CSVMGSGRREQYF; CDR3 DNA: TGCAGCGTGATGGGCAGCGGGAGGCGCGAGCAGTACTTC
V gene: TRBV20-1; clone size: NA; D gene: NA; J gene: TRBJ1-5; CDR3 protein: CSASGRGRGNQPQHF; CDR3 DNA: TGCAGTGCTAGTGGCCGGGGGCGCGGCAATCAGCCCCAGCATTTT
V gene: TRBV5-1; clone size: many; D gene: TRBD1; J gene: TRBJ2-7; CDR3 protein: CASSLRTGTGYFYEQYF; CDR3 DNA: TGCGCCAGCAGCTTGCGGACTGGGACAGGGTATTTCTACGAGCAGTACTTC
V gene: TRBV15; clone size: NA; D gene: NA; J gene: TRBJ2-3; CDR3 protein: CATSSRGTDTQYF; CDR3 DNA: TGTGCCACCAGCTCTAGAGGCACAGATACGCAGTATTTT
V gene: TRBV27; clone size: NA; D gene: TRBD2; J gene: TRBJ2-1; CDR3 protein: CASSILGVGGADEQFF; CDR3 DNA: TGTGCCAGCAGTATACTGGGCGTGGGAGGGGCAGATGAGCAGTTCTTC
V gene: TRBV7-9; clone size: few; D gene: TRBD2; J gene: TRBJ2-3; CDR3 protein: CASSKLAWEDTQYF; CDR3 DNA: TGTGCCAGCAGCAAACTAGCGTGGGAGGATACGCAGTATTTT
V gene: TRBV3-1; clone size: NA; D gene: TRBD1; J gene: TRBJ1-5; CDR3 protein: CASSQGQGLWPQHF; CDR3 DNA: TGTGCCAGCAGCCAAGGACAGGGTTTATGGCCCCAGCATTTT
V gene: TRBV29-1; clone size: NA; D gene: NA; J gene: TRBJ2-3; CDR3 protein: CGVPGTGFSTDTQYF; CDR3 DNA: TGCGGCGTGCCCGGGACGGGTTTTAGCACAGATACGCAGTATTTT
V gene: TRBV19; clone size: NA; D gene: TRBD1; J gene: TRBJ1-4; CDR3 protein: CASSPRQGTTNEKLFF; CDR3 DNA: TGTGCCAGTAGTCCACGACAGGGGACAACTAATGAAAAACTGTTTTTT
V gene: TRBV5-1; clone size: few; D gene: TRBD2; J gene: TRBJ2-3; CDR3 protein: CASSILLAGGTDTQYF; CDR3 DNA: TGCGCCAGCAGCATACTACTAGCGGGTGGCACAGATACGCAGTATTTT
V gene: TRBV7-2; clone size: many; D gene: TRBD2; J gene: TRBJ2-4; CDR3 protein: CASSLAVAKNIQYF; CDR3 DNA: TGTGCCAGCAGCCTAGCGGTAGCCAAAAACATTCAGTACTTC
V gene: TRBV20-1; clone size: many; D gene: NA; J gene: TRBJ2-7; CDR3 protein: CSARPRGEVLYEQYF; CDR3 DNA: TGCAGTGCTAGACCCAGGGGCGAGGTCCTCTACGAGCAGTACTTC
V gene: TRBV7-9; clone size: NA; D gene: NA; J gene: TRBJ2-7; CDR3 protein: CASSLEGQLVNF; CDR3 DNA: TGTGCCAGCAGCTTAGAGGGGCAGTTGGTGAACTTC
V gene: TRBV6-1; clone size: NA; D gene: NA; J gene: TRBJ2-1; CDR3 protein: CASSEVRGYNEQFF; CDR3 DNA: TGTGCCAGCAGTGAAGTCAGGGGTTACAATGAGCAGTTCTTC
V gene: TRBV12-3/TRBV12-4; clone size: NA; D gene: NA; J gene: TRBJ2-7; CDR3 protein: CASSSLGLTYEQYF; CDR3 DNA: TGTGCCAGCAGTTCTTTAGGGCTAACCTACGAGCAGTACTTC
V gene: TRBV20-1; clone size: NA; D gene: NA; J gene: TRBJ1-1; CDR3 protein: CSARDLGAIYTEAFF; CDR3 DNA: TGCAGTGCTAGAGATTTGGGGGCCATTTACACTGAAGCTTTCTTT
V gene: TRBV7-2; clone size: NA; D gene: NA; J gene: TRBJ1-1; CDR3 protein: CASSLDVQIMTTEAFF; CDR3 DNA: TGTGCCAGCAGCTTGGATGTTCAGATAATGACCACTGAAGCTTTCTTT
V gene: TRBV30; clone size: few; D gene: NA; J gene: TRBJ1-1; CDR3 protein: CAWSLGGKAFF; CDR3 DNA: TGTGCCTGGAGTCTCGGGGGGAAAGCTTTCTTT
V gene: TRBV19; clone size: NA; D gene: NA; J gene: TRBJ2-7; CDR3 protein: CASSIEGGSYEQYF; CDR3 DNA: TGTGCCAGTAGTATCGAGGGGGGCTCCTACGAGCAGTACTTC
V gene: TRBV28; clone size: many; D gene: TRBD1; J gene: TRBJ2-3; CDR3 protein: CASSLGTGAGTDTQYF; CDR3 DNA: TGTGCCAGCAGTTTAGGCACAGGGGCGGGCACAGATACGCAGTATTTT
V gene: TRBV13; clone size: many; D gene: TRBD1; J gene: TRBJ2-5; CDR3 protein: CASSSSTGEETQYF; CDR3 DNA: TGTGCCAGCAGCTCGAGCACAGGGGAAGAGACCCAGTACTTC
V gene: TRBV12-3/TRBV12-4; clone size: NA; D gene: TRBD2; J gene: TRBJ2-5; CDR3 protein: CSSSGTSGGAGQETQYF; CDR3 DNA: TGTTCCAGCAGTGGGACTAGCGGGGGGGCCGGTCAAGAGACCCAGTACTTC
V gene: TRBV4-1; clone size: few; D gene: TRBD1; J gene: TRBJ2-7; CDR3 protein: CASSQAQGAGEQYF; CDR3 DNA: TGCGCCAGCAGCCAAGCCCAGGGGGCCGGCGAGCAGTACTTC
V gene: TRBV7-8; clone size: NA; D gene: NA; J gene: TRBJ2-5; CDR3 protein: CASSYVHGGHEPPYF; CDR3 DNA: TGTGCCAGCAGCTACGTTCACGGCGGGCATGAGCCCCCGTACTTC
V gene: TRBV12-3/TRBV12-4; clone size: many; D gene: NA; J gene: TRBJ1-1; CDR3 protein: CASSPPRGGNVTEAFF; CDR3 DNA: TGTGCCAGCAGTCCACCCAGGGGAGGGAACGTCACTGAAGCTTTCTTT
V gene: TRBV4-3; clone size: NA; D gene: NA; J gene: TRBJ2-6; CDR3 protein: CASSQDLGGSAGANVLTF; CDR3 DNA: TGCGCCAGCAGCCAAGATTTAGGGGGGTCGGCGGGGGCCAACGTCCTGACTTTC
V gene: TRBV27; clone size: NA; D gene: NA; J gene: TRBJ2-7; CDR3 protein: CASSLKRSSYEQYF; CDR3 DNA: TGTGCCAGCAGTTTAAAGCGGAGCTCCTACGAGCAGTACTTC
V gene: TRBV7-9; clone size: NA; D gene: NA; J gene: TRBJ2-7; CDR3 protein: CASSLEEEQYF; CDR3 DNA: TGTGCCAGCAGCTTAGAGGAAGAGCAGTACTTC
V gene: TRBV11-2; clone size: NA; D gene: TRBD2; J gene: TRBJ2-3; CDR3 protein: CASSLEGLSPDTQYF; CDR3 DNA: TGTGCCAGCAGCTTAGAGGGACTAAGCCCAGATACGCAGTATTTT
V gene: TRBV4-1; clone size: many; D gene: NA; J gene: TRBJ2-1; CDR3 protein: CASSQGRNEQFF; CDR3 DNA: TGCGCCAGCAGCCAAGGCAGGAATGAGCAGTTCTTC
V gene: TRBV19; clone size: NA; D gene: NA; J gene: TRBJ2-1; CDR3 protein: CASSIVFGYSYNEQFF; CDR3 DNA: TGTGCCAGTAGTATAGTCTTCGGGTACTCCTACAATGAGCAGTTCTTC
V gene: TRBV4-3; clone size: NA; D gene: NA; J gene: TRBJ1-2; CDR3 protein: CASSQGILYGYTF; CDR3 DNA: TGCGCCAGCAGCCAAGGTATACTATATGGCTACACCTTC
V gene: TRBV4-3; clone size: many; D gene: TRBD1; J gene: TRBJ2-1; CDR3 protein: CASSRDRAYNEQFF; CDR3 DNA: TGCGCCAGCAGTCGGGACAGGGCCTACAATGAGCAGTTCTTC
V gene: TRBV12-3/TRBV12-4; clone size: NA; D gene: NA; J gene: TRBJ2-3; CDR3 protein: CASSLVEGLLLRGSTDTQYF; CDR3 DNA: TGTGCCAGCAGTTTAGTTGAAGGCCTCTTGTTGCGGGGAAGCACAGATACGCAGTATTTT